The 10 T cell receptor beta chains in this list originate from one sample, sequenced in a study of blood T cell repertoires in COVID-19. Profiling relied on immunoSEQ multiplex PCR, and the TCRdb table lists in-frame clones only, not all of them. In the table there are more than 300,000 clones, around 86% of which are singletons. The sample taken for sequencing was PBMCs or T cells enriched from blood (not recorded which). The receptors derive from a woman between 18 and 30 years old who had recovered from COVID-19.

This clone showed up just once. The chain combines TRBV5-1 with TRBJ1-1; maybe TRBD1 (5 bases). Per germline, CDR1 SGHRS and CDR2 YFSETQ. V was clipped by 2 bases and J by 4 bases, with 15 bases between them. The CDR3 has 15 amino acids. CDR3 bases: TGCGCCAGCAGCTTTTTTGGCGGGACGAGCACTGAAGCTTTCTTT. Its protein is CASSFFGGTSTEAFF.

This clone has a handful of counts. V and J are TRBV12-5 and TRBJ1-2, with 10 bases aligning to TRBD1. The CDR3 spans 17 residues. From germline, CDR1 is LGHNT and CDR2 FRNRAP. V gave up 6 bases and J gave up 8 bases; unmatched junction bases: 18. CDR3 residues: CASGPTRVGTGAHGYTF. The CDR3 coding sequence is TGTGCTAGTGGCCCTACGAGAGTCGGGACAGGGGCTCACGGCTACACCTTC. The entire variable domain, with the rest obtained from reference TRBV12-5 and TRBJ1-2, is as follows: DARVTQTPRHKVTEMGQEVTMRCQPILGHNTVFWYRQTMMQGLELLAYFRNRAPLDDSGMPKDRFSAEMPDATLATLKIQPSEPRDSAVYFCASGPTRVGTGAHGYTFGSGTRLTVV.

The rearrangement uses TRBV5-1 and TRBJ2-7; tentatively, D is TRBD2 (5 bases). V was shortened by 2 bases and J by 3 bases, with 12 bases between the two germline ends. This CDR3 region has 14 residues. Germline V gene sequence: CDR1 SGHRS, CDR2 YFSETQ. Here the CDR3 reads CASSFGLAGYEQYF. The CDR3 DNA is TGCGCCAGCAGCTTCGGGCTAGCCGGCTACGAGCAGTACTTC.

This clone has only a few counts. The chain uses TRBV29-1 and TRBJ2-7; TRBD2 aligns across 8 bases. The CDR3 contains 12 residues. Germline CDR1 SQVTM, CDR2 ANQGSEA. V lost 2 bases to trimming and J lost 8 bases; unmatched junction nucleotides: 5. The CDR3 DNA sequence: TGCAGCGTTGAAAGTAGCGGGAATCAGCAGTACTTC. This translates into CSVESSGNQQYF.

CDR3 sequence: CASSLGDRGLGDNFEQYF. CDR3 nucleotides: TGTGCCAGCAGCTTAGGGGACAGGGGTTTGGGAGATAATTTCGAGCAGTACTTC. The chain combines TRBV7-9 with TRBJ2-7; the match to TRBD1 covers 10 bases. Unmatched junction bases numbered 15, after V lost 1 base and J lost 6 bases. CDR3 length equals 18 residues. CDR1 is SEHNR and CDR2 is FQNEAQ in the germline V gene (reference sequence). The whole variable domain, remainder taken from reference TRBV7-9 and TRBJ2-7, is DTGVSQNPRHKITKRGQNVTFRCDPISEHNRLYWYRQTLGQGPEFLTYFQNEAQLEKSRLLSDRFSAERPKGSFSTLEIQRTEQGDSAMYLCASSLGDRGLGDNFEQYFGPGTRLTVT.

The chain employs TRBV5-5 and TRBJ2-6; possible D gene TRBD2, 6 bases. The CDR3 consists of 15 residues. The germline V gene has CDR1 SGHKS and CDR2 YYEKEE (reference sequence). V dropped 3 bases and J dropped 2 bases, with 9 bases sitting between them. The CDR3 region has the DNA TGTGCCAGCAGCTCGGAGGGGACTGGGGCCAACGTCCTGACTTTC. Its translation: CASSSEGTGANVLTF.

V is TRBV2 and J is TRBJ2-3; D is unclear. The CDR3 spans 14 residues. V was pared by 6 bases and J by 4 bases, with 14 bases between. Germline-derived CDR1 and CDR2 are SNHLY and FYNNEI. The CDR3 here is CASRLTKHSDTQYF. The CDR3 DNA reads TGTGCCAGCAGATTAACTAAACATTCAGATACGCAGTATTTT.

This clone was detected only once. V gene TRBV3-1 (or the pseudogene TRBV3-2) combines with J gene TRBJ2-7, with 8 positions matching TRBD1. This CDR3 has 15 residues. Germline V gives CDR1 LGHDT, CDR2 YNNKEL (reference sequence). Trimming cost V 1 base and J 1 base; bases outside gene matches: 3. CDR3 nucleotides: TGTGCCAGCAGCCAAGGGACAGGGAAATCCTACGAGCAGTACTTC. Its translation: CASSQGTGKSYEQYF.

J is TRBJ2-7 and V is TRBV3-1 (or the pseudogene TRBV3-2); D unresolved. V shed 0 bases and J shed 0 bases, with 15 bases lying between them. This CDR3 is 17 amino acids long. CDR1 and CDR2 (germline): LGHDT, YNNKEL (reference sequence). The CDR3: CASSQDSAGFVSYEQYF. DNA of the CDR3: TGTGCCAGCAGCCAAGATTCGGCCGGGTTTGTCTCCTACGAGCAGTACTTC.

V and J are TRBV30 and TRBJ2-1, with no clear D. This CDR3 has 13 amino acids. V was pared by 3 bases and J by 0 bases, with 6 bases between. Germline CDR1 and CDR2: GTSNPN and SVGIG (reference sequence). CDR3 in amino acids: CAWRFNSYNEQFF. DNA for the CDR3: TGTGCCTGGAGGTTCAACTCCTACAATGAGCAGTTCTTC. The full variable domain, rest sourced from reference TRBV30 and TRBJ2-1, is SQTIHQWPATLVQPVGSPLSLECTVEGTSNPNLYWYRQAAGRGLQLLFYSVGIGQISSEVPQNLSASRPQDRQFILSSKKLLLSDSGFYLCAWRFNSYNEQFFGPGTRLTVL.